This entry lists 2 T cell receptor beta chains sequenced from one sample in a study of blood T cell repertoires in COVID-19 (dated by TCRdb to 2018 to 2021). Preparation of the library involved the immunoSEQ multiplex PCR assay. This is the immuneACCESS table as TCRdb keeps it, with only in-frame sequences that have V and J called. A part of the clones is gone; compared with another copy, unresolved V genes explain less than half, and the rest is unexplained. The sample table contains under 85,000 clones; only one count was recorded for approximately 80% of them. Of the sample, 4.5% to 7% is held by the ten largest clones. The source material was peripheral blood. The receptors stem from a man aged 60-69 years with active or convalescent COVID-19.

The genes are TRBV29-1 and TRBJ2-7, with TRBD1 identical over 9 bases. CDR1 SQVTM and CDR2 ANQGSEA come from the germline V gene. The V gene end was trimmed by 4 bases and the J gene end by 2 bases; junction bases not matched to a gene: 6. The CDR3 is 14 amino acids. The CDR3 region is CSVGYGTGPYEQYF. For the CDR3, the DNA is TGCAGCGTTGGGTACGGGACAGGGCCCTACGAGCAGTACTTC.

The V and J genes are TRBV12-3 or TRBV12-4 and TRBJ1-2; D unclear. The CDR3 loop spans 13 amino acids. V was shortened by 3 bases and J by 4 bases, with 9 bases between the two germline ends. CDR3: CASSLGVGYGYTF. The CDR3 DNA is TGTGCCAGCAGTTTGGGCGTAGGCTATGGCTACACCTTC.